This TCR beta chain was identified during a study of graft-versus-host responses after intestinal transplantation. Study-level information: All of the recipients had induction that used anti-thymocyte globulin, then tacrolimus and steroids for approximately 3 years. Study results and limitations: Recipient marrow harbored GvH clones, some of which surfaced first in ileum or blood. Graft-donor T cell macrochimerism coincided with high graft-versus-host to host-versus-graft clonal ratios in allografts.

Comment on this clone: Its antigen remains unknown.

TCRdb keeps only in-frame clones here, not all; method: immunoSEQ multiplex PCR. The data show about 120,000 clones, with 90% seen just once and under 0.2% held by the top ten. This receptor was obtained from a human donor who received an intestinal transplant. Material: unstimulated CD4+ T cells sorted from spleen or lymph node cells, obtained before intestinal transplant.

CDR3 nucleotides: TGTGCCAGCAGCGTAGATATAGCATCGCCACGGCAGTTCTTC. The encoded protein is CASSVDIASPRQFF. The rearrangement joins TRBV9 to TRBJ2-1, with D unclear. CDR1 and CDR2 (germline): SGDLS, YYNGEE. Trimming removed 0 bases at V and 12 bases at J, with 16 bases between. The CDR3 spans 14 residues.